This T cell receptor (beta chain) appears in the sequencing data of a study of cytomegalovirus exposure and HLA in healthy donors. Whole-study findings and limits: A later analysis by the authors found several of the most significant clusters apparently linked to common viral pathogens.

The primer mix had 60 Vbeta and 13 Jbeta primers. Repertoires were generated with immunoSEQ multiplex PCR, while TCRdb's copy carries only in-frame clones and drops some. Of approximately 130,000 clones listed, roughly four fifths are singletons. Trimming left V 4 bases short and J 2 bases short, with 3 bases between. Germline V CDR1 and CDR2: MDHEN, SYDVKM. The CDR3 totals 11 residues. Healthy bone marrow donors made up the donors. Note on this clone: Its cognate antigen is unknown.

The chain employs TRBV28 and TRBJ2-7; no clear D gene. The clonotype comes from a woman in her forties or fifties in good health and CMV-seronegative. The material sequenced was PBMCs. CDR3 DNA sequence: TGTGCCAGCAGTTCTCCCTACGAGCAGTACTTC. Its protein is CASSSPYEQYF.